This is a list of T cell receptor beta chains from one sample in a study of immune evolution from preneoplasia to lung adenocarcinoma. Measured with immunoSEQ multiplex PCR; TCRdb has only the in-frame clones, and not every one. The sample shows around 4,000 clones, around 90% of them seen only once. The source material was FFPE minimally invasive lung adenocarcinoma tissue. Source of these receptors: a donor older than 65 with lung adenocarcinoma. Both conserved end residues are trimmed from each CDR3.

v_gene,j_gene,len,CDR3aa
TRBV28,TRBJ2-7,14,ASSSPGAGDYYEQY
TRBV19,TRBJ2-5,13,ASSPLGTKGETQY
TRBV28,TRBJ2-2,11,ASSLGQAGELF
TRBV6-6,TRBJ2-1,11,ASSGATGNEQF
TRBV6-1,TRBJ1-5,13,ATAPGQGLNQPQH
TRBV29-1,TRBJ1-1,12,SVSGQRMNTEAF
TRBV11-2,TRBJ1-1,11,ASSSRGNTEAF
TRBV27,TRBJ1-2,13,ASSLAGQGNVAPF
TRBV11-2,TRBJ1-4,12,ASSFDRTNEKLF
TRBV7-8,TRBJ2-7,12,ASSLEASGAQQY
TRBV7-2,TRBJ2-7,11,ASSFRETYEQY
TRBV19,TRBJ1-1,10,ASKLEGAEAF
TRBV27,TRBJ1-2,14,ASSSAGGTPATRRT
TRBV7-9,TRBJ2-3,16,ASSSLALAGGGTDTQY
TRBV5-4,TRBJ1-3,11,ASSLDEGNTIY
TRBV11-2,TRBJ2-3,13,ASSPGLANADTQY
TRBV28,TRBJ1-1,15,ASSSIRKGRRDTEAF
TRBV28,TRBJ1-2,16,ASGTYYRDRGRVKGYT
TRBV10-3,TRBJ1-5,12,ATRGEGTNQPQH
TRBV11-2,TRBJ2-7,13,ASRPTSGRAYEQY
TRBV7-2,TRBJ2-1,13,ASSFVGGGGNEQF
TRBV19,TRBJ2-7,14,ASSEEGLAGFYEQY